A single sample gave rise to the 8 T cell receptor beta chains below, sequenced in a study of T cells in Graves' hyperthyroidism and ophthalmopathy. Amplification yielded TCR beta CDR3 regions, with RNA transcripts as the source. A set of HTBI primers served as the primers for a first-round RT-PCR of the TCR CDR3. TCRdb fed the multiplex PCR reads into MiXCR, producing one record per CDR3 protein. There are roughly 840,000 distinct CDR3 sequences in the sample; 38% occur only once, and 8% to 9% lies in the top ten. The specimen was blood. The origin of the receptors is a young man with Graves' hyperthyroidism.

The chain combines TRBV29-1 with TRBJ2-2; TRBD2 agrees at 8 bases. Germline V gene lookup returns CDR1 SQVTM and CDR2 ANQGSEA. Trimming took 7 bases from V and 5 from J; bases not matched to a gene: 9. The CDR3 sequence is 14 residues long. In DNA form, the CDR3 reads TGCAGCGCTATCGGGGGGGTTGAAACCGGGGAGCTGTTTTTT. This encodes CSAIGGVETGELFF.

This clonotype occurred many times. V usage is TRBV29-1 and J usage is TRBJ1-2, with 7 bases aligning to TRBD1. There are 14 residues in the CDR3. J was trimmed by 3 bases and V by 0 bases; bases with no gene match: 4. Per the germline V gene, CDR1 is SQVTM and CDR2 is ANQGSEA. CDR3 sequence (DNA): TGCAGCGTTGAAGATCCCGACAGGGACTATGGCTACACCTTC. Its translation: CSVEDPDRDYGYTF.

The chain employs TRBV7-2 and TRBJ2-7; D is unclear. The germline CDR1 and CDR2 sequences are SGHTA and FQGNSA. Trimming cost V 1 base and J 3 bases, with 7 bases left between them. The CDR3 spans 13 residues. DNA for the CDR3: TGTGCCAGCAGCTTAGGTTTCGGCTACGAGCAGTACTTC. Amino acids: CASSLGFGYEQYF.

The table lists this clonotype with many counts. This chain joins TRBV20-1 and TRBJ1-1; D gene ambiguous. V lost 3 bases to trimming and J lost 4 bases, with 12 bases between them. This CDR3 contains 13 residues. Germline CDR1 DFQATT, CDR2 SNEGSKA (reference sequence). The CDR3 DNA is TGCAGTGCTAGTTCCAGGTTGAGCACTGAAGCTTTCTTT. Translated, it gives CSASSRLSTEAFF.

CDR3 coding DNA: TGTGCCAGCAGCTTAGAACCGAGGGAAGAGACCCAGTACTTC. It codes for CASSLEPREETQYF. V gene TRBV11-2 combines with J gene TRBJ2-5; a weak D match, TRBD2 (5 bases). The CDR3 is made up of 14 amino acids. V lost 0 bases and J 3 bases, leaving 8 bases between the germline ends. Per the germline V gene, CDR1 is SGHAT and CDR2 is FQNNGV.

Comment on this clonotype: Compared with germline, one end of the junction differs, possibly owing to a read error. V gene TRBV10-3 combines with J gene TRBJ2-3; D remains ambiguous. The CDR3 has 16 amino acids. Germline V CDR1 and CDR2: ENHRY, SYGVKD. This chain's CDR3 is CASSYSMRPSTDTQYF. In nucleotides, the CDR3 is TGTGCCAGCAGTTACTCGATGCGGCCAAGCACAGATACGCAGTATTTT.

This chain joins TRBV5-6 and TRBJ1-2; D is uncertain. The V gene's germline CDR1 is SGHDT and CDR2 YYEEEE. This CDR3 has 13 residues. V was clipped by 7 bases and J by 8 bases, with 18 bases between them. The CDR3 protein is CASSPSEAIGYTF. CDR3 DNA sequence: TGTGCCAGCTCACCATCAGAGGCAATAGGCTACACCTTC.

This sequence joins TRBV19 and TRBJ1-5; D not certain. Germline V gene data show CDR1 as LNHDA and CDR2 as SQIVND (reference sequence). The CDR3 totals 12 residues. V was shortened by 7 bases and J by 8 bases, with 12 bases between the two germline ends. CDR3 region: CASNKEGEPQHF. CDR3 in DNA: TGTGCCAGTAACAAGGAGGGTGAGCCCCAGCATTTT. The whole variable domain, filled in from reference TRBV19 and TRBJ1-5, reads DGGITQSPKYLFRKEGQNVTLSCEQNLNHDAMYWYRQDPGQGLRLIYYSQIVNDFQKGDIAEGYSVSREKKESFPLTVTSAQKNPTAFYLCASNKEGEPQHFGDGTRLSIL.